This TCR beta chain was captured in a study of Ad26.COV2.S vaccination and SARS-CoV-2 variants. Study-wide results and caveats: Vaccine recipients and placebo recipients showed similar non-spike TCR breadth. Placebo recipients had lower spike-specific TCR breadth than vaccine recipients.

Sequencing used immunoSEQ multiplex PCR; TCRdb keeps in-frame clones, though not all of them. The table records roughly 460,000 clones, roughly nine tenths of them present only once. The CDR3 consists of 16 residues. Germline V gives CDR1 SGHTA, CDR2 FQGTGA. V trimming: 5 bases; J trimming: 2 bases; junction bases outside the gene matches: 10. As for treatment: about 20 received Ad26.COV2.S at low or high dose, single or two shots; about 5 received placebo; per-sample allocation not given. The study sampled participants on day 63 after the first vaccine or placebo injection. Of note for this clone: Its antigen is as yet unknown.

The clonotype comes from a person between 18 and 65 years old who received the Ad26.COV2.S COVID-19 vaccine or a placebo. Sequencing was performed on peripheral blood, taken in a trial of Ad26.COV2.S vaccine versus placebo. The chain couples TRBV7-3 to TRBJ2-3; TRBD2 aligns across 7 bases. The CDR3 region has the DNA TGTGCCAGCAGCCCCCGCGGGGGACCCCTCACAGATACGCAGTATTTT. Translation gives CASSPRGGPLTDTQYF.